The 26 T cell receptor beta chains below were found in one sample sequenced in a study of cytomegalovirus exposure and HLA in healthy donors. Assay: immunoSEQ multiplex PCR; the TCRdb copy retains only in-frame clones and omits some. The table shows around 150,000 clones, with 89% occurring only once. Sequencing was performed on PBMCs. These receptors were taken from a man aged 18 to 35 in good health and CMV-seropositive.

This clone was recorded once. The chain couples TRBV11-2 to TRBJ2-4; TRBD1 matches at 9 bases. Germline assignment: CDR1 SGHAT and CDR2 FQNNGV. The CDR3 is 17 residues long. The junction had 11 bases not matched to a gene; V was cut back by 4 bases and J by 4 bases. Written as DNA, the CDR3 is TGTGCCAGCAGCTCTATAAGGACCGGGACAGGGAAAAACATTCAGTACTTC. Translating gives CASSSIRTGTGKNIQYF.

The CDR3 loop is CASSEAGYSYNEQFF. In nucleotides, the CDR3 is TGTGCCAGCAGTGAGGCGGGGTACTCCTACAATGAGCAGTTCTTC. This chain links TRBV6-1 with TRBJ2-1; tentatively, D is TRBD2 (6 bases). V was shortened by 3 bases and J by 0 bases, with 9 bases between the two germline ends. There are 15 residues in the CDR3. Germline V gene data show CDR1 as MNHNS and CDR2 as SASEGT.

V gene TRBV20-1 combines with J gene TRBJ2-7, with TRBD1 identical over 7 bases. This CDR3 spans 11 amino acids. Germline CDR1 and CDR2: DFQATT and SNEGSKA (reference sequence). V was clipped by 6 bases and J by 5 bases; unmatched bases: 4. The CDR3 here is CSARGQNEQYF. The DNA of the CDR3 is TGCAGTGCCAGGGGACAGAACGAGCAGTACTTC.

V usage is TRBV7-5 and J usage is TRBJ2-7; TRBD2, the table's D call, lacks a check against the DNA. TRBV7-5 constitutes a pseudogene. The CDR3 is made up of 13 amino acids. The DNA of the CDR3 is TGTGCCAGAAGCCCTTCGACTAGCCGGGAGCAGTACTTC. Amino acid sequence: CARSPSTSREQYF.

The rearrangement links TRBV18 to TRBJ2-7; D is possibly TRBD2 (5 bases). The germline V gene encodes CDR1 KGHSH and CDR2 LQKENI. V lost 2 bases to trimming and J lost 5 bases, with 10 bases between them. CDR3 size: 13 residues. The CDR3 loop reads CASSPVLANEQYF. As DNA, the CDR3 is TGTGCCAGCTCACCAGTGCTAGCCAACGAGCAGTACTTC.

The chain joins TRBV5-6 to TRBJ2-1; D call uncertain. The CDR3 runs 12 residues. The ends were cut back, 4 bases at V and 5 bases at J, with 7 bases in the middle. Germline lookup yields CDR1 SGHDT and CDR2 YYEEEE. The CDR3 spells CASSGMNNEQFF. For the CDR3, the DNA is TGTGCCAGCAGCGGCATGAACAATGAGCAGTTCTTC. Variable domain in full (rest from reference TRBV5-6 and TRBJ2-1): DAGVTQSPTHLIKTRGQQVTLRCSPKSGHDTVSWYQQALGQGPQFIFQYYEEEERQRGNFPDRFSGHQFPNYSSELNVNALLLGDSALYLCASSGMNNEQFFGPGTRLTVL.

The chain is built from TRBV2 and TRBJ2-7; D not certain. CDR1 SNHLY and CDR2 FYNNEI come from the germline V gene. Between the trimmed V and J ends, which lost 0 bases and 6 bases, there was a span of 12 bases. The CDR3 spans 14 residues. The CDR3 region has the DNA TGTGCCAGCAGTGAAGCGCAGCCTAGTGGCGAGCAGTACTTC. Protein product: CASSEAQPSGEQYF.

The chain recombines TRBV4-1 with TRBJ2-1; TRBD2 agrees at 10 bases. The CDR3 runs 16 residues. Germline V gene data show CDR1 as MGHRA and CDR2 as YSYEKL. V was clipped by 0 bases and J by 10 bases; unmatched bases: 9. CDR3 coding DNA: TGCGCCAGCAGCCAAGAGTTTAGCGGGGGGTACAGGGAGCAGTTCTTC. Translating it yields CASSQEFSGGYREQFF.

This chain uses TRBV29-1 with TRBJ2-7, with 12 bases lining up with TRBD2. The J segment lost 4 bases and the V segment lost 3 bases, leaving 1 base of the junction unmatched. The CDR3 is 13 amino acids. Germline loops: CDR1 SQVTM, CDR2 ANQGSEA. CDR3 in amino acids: CSVETSGSYEQYF. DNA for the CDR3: TGCAGCGTTGAGACTAGCGGGAGTTACGAGCAGTACTTC.

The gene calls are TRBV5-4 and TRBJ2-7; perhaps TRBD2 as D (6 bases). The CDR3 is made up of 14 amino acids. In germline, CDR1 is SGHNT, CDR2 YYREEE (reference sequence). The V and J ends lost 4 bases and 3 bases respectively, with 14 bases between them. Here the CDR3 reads CASSPTAGSYEQYF. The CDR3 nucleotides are TGTGCCAGCAGCCCAACCGCGGGAAGCTACGAGCAGTACTTC.

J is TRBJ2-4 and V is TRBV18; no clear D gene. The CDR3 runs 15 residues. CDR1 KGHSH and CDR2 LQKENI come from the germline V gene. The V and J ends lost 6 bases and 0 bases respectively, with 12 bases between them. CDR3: CASSPVEVAKNIQYF. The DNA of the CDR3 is TGTGCCAGCTCGCCGGTTGAAGTAGCCAAAAACATTCAGTACTTC.

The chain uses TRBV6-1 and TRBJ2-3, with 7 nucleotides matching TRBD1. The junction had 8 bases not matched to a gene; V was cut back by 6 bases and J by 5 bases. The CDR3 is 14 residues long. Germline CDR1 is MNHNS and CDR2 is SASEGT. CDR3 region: CASSLDRSRDTQYF. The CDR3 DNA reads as TGTGCCAGCAGCCTGGACAGGTCTAGAGATACGCAGTATTTT.

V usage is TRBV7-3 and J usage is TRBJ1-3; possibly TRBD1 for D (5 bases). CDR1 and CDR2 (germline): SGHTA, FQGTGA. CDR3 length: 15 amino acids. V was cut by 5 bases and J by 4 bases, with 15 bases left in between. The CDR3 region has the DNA TGTGCCAGCAGCCCCGGGGGGGGGTACGGAAACACCATATATTTT. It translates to CASSPGGGYGNTIYF. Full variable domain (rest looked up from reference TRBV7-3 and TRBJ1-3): GAGVSQTPSNKVTEKGKYVELRCDPISGHTALYWYRQSLGQGPEFLIYFQGTGAADDSGLPNDRFFAVRPEGSVSTLKIQRTERGDSAVYLCASSPGGGYGNTIYFGEGSWLTVV.

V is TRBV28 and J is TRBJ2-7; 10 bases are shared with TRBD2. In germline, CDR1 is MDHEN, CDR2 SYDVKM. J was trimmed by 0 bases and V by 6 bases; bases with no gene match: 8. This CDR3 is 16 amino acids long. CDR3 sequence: CASSPGASGSSYEQYF. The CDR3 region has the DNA TGTGCCAGCAGCCCAGGTGCTAGCGGGAGCTCCTACGAGCAGTACTTC.

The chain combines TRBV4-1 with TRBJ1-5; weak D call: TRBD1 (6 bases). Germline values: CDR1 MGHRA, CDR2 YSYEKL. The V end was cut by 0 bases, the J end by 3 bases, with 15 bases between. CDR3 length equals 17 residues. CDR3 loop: CASSQDKNRVPNQPQHF. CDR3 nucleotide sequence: TGCGCCAGCAGCCAAGATAAAAACAGGGTGCCCAATCAGCCCCAGCATTTT.

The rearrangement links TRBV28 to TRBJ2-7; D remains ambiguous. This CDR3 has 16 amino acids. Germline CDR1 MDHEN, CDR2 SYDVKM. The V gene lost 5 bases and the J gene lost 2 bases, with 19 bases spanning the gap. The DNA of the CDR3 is TGTGCCAGCAGTCAACCCGTTGGTCCCCTAGCCTACGAGCAGTACTTC. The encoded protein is CASSQPVGPLAYEQYF.

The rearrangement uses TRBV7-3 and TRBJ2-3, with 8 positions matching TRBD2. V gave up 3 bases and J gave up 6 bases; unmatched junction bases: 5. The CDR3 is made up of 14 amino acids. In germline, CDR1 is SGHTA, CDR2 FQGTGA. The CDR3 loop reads CASSFSAGADTQYF. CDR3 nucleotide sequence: TGTGCCAGCAGCTTTTCAGCGGGAGCTGATACGCAGTATTTT. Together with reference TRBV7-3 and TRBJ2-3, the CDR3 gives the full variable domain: GAGVSQTPSNKVTEKGKYVELRCDPISGHTALYWYRQSLGQGPEFLIYFQGTGAADDSGLPNDRFFAVRPEGSVSTLKIQRTERGDSAVYLCASSFSAGADTQYFGPGTRLTVL.

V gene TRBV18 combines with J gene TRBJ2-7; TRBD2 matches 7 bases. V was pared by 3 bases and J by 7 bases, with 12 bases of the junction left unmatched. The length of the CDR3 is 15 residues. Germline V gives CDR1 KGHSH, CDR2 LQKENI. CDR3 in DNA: TGTGCCAGCTCACCTGACCGGGAGGTTTCGGGAGAGCAGTACTTC. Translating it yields CASSPDREVSGEQYF.

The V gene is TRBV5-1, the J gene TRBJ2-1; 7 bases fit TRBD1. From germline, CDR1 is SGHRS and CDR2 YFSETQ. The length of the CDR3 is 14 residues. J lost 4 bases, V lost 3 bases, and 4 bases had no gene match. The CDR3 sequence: CASSSRQGYNEQFF. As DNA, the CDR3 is TGCGCCAGCAGCTCGCGACAGGGATACAATGAGCAGTTCTTC.

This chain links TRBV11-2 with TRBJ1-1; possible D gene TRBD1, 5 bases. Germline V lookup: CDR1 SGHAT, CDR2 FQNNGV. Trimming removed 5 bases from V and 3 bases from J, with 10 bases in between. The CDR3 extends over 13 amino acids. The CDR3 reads CASSPRVDTEAFF. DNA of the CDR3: TGTGCCAGCAGCCCCAGGGTGGACACTGAAGCTTTCTTT.

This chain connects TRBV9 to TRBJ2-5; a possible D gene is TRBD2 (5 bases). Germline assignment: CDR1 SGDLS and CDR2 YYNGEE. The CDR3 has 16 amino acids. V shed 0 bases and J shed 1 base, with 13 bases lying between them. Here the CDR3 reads CASSVEQQEGQETQYF. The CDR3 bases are TGTGCCAGCAGCGTAGAGCAGCAAGAGGGCCAAGAGACCCAGTACTTC.

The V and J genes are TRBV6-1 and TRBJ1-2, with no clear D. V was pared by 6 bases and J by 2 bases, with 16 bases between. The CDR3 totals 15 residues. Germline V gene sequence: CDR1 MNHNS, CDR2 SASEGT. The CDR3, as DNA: TGTGCCAGCAGGAGCGTTAGTAACCTAAACTATGGCTACACCTTC. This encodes CASRSVSNLNYGYTF.

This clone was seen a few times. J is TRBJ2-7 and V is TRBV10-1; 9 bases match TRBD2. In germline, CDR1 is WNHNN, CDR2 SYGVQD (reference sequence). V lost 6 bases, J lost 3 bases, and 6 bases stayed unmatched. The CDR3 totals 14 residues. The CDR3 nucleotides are TGCGCCAGCAGCGCGGGACTAGCCCTCTACGAGCAGTACTTC. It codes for CASSAGLALYEQYF.

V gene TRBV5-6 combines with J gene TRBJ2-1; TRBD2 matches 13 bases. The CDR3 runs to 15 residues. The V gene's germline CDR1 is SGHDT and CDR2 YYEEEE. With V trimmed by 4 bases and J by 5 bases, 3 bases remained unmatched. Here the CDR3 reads CASSRTSGSHNEQFF. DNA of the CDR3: TGTGCCAGCAGCAGGACTAGCGGGAGCCACAATGAGCAGTTCTTC.

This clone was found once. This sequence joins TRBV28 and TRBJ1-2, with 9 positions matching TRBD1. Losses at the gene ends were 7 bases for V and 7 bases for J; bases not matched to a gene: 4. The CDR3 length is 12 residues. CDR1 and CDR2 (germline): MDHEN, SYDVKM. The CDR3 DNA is TGTGCCAGCACCCCGGACAGGGGTGGCTACACCTTC. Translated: CASTPDRGGYTF.

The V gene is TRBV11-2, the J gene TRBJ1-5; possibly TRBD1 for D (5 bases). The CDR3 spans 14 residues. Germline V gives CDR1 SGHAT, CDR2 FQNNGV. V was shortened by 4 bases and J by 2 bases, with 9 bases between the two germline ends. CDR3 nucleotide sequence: TGTGCCAGCAGCTCCGACAGTGGCAATCAGCCCCAGCATTTT. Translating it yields CASSSDSGNQPQHF.